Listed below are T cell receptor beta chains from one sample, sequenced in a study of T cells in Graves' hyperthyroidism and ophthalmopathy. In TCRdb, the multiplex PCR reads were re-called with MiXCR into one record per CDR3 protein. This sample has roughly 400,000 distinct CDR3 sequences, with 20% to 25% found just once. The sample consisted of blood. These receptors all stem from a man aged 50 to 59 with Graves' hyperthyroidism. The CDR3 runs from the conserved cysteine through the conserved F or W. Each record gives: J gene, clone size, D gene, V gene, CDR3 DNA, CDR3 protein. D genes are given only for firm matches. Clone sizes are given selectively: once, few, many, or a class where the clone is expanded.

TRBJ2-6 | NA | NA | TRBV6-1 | TGTGCCAGCAGTGAACTATCTGGGGCCAACGTCCTGACTTTC | CASSELSGANVLTF
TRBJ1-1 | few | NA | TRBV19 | TGTGCCAGTAGTCTTGTCAGGGGTCTCACTGAAGCTTTCTTT | CASSLVRGLTEAFF
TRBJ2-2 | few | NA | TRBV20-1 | TGCAGTGCTAGAGATAGTAGGGCCCGACCGAACACCGGGGAGCTGTTTTTT | CSARDSRARPNTGELFF
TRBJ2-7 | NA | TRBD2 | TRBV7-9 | TGTGCCAGCAGCCCGCCTAGCGGGAGTTACGAGCAGTACTTC | CASSPPSGSYEQYF
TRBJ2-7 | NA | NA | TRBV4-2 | TGTGCCAGCAGCCAAACTAGAATTCGGTCCTACGAGCAGTACTTC | CASSQTRIRSYEQYF
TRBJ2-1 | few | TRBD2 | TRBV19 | TGTGCCAGTAGTATAGGCGGGAGGCCCTACAATGAGCAGTTCTTC | CASSIGGRPYNEQFF
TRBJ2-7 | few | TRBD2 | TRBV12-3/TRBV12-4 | TGTGCCAGCAGTGACCTGGGGGGGACCGGGCTCGAGCAGTACTTC | CASSDLGGTGLEQYF
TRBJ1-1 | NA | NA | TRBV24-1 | TGTGCCACCAGTGCCGTACAGATTCCACCTATCTTTTGGTGTTACACTGAAGCTTTCTTT | CATSAVQIPPIFWCYTEAFF
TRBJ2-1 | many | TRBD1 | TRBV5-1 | TGCGCCAGCAGCTACCGGGACAGGGAGGTCGGTGAGCAGTTCTTC | CASSYRDREVGEQFF
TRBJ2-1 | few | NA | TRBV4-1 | TGCGCCAGCAGCCCCCGGCAGGGTGACAATGAGCAGTTCTTC | CASSPRQGDNEQFF